This record looks at one T cell receptor (beta chain) sequence and its context. This sample is drawn from a study of blood T cell repertoires in COVID-19. On the study more broadly: Material from acute and convalescent COVID-19 was sourced from the United States, Italy and Spain.

The cohort comprised adults aged 18 to 89 years residing in about two dozen US areas. Resolution of symptoms, clearance, or two negative PCRs was present in recovered Cohort 3 donors. Losses at the gene ends were 2 bases for V and 2 bases for J; bases not matched to a gene: 10. Per germline, CDR1 KGHSH and CDR2 LQKENI. The length of the CDR3 is 18 residues. Per the original methods: Estimation of nucleated cell counts was performed using reference gene primer amplification. Here immunoSEQ multiplex PCR was the method, and the copy in TCRdb shows in-frame clones only, minus some. That table is the source of V, J and clone size, and D and trimming were worked out from the DNA. This table has about 130,000 clones, 86% appearing once.

The receptor was isolated from a woman between 50 and 59 years old who had recovered from COVID-19. This chain links TRBV18 with TRBJ1-5; 9 bases match TRBD1. Sequenced sample: PBMCs or T cells enriched from blood (not recorded which). Written as DNA, the CDR3 is TGTGCCAGCTCACCAGCGGACAGGGGCTCTCTGGGCAATCAGCCCCAGCATTTT. Protein sequence: CASSPADRGSLGNQPQHF.